The source of this TCR beta chain is a study of OX40 agonist ivuxolimab in advanced cancers. Germline loops: CDR1 MNHNS, CDR2 SASEGT. This CDR3 is built from 13 residues. V was clipped by 5 bases and J by 4 bases; unmatched bases: 4. This table comes from immunoSEQ multiplex PCR, and its TCRdb copy is limited to in-frame clones, with some not included. The sample has roughly 80,000 clones; 85% are singletons. This TCR came from an adult with an advanced solid tumor such as melanoma, head and neck, liver or kidney cancer. This chain uses TRBV6-1 with TRBJ1-1, with 7 positions matching TRBD1. The sequences come from CD4+ or CD8+ T cells sorted from blood, collected in a trial of the OX40 agonist ivuxolimab. The CDR3 reads CASSLQGLTEAFF. Written as DNA, the CDR3 is TGTGCCAGCAGTTTACAGGGGCTCACTGAAGCTTTCTTT.